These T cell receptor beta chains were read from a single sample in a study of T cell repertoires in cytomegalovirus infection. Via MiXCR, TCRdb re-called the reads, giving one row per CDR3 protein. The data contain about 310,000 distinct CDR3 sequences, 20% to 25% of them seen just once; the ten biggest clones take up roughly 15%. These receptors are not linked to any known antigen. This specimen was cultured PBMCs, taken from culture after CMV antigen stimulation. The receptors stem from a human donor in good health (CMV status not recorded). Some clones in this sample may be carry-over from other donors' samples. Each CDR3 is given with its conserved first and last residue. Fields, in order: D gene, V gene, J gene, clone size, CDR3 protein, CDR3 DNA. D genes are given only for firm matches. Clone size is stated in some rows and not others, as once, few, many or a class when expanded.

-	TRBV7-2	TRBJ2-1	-	CASSLVGLYNEQFF	TGTGCCAGCAGCTTAGTTGGTTTGTACAATGAGCAGTTCTTC
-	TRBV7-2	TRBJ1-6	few	CASKDRYNSPLHF	TGTGCCTCAAAAGACAGATATAATTCACCCCTCCACTTT
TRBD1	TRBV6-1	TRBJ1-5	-	CASSEARGQGAGQPQHF	TGTGCCAGCAGTGAAGCCCGTGGACAGGGGGCTGGACAGCCCCAGCATTTT
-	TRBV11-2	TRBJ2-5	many	CASSLGTQETQYF	TGTGCCAGCAGCTTAGGGACACAAGAGACCCAGTACTTC
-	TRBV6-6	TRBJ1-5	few	CASSQTGTTGQPQHF	TGTGCCAGCAGTCAAACAGGGACTACTGGGCAGCCCCAGCATTTT
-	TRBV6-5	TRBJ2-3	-	CASSFDGTQYF	TGTGCCAGCTCCTTCGATGGTACGCAGTATTTT
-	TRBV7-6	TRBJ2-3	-	CASSSLARGFADTQYF	TGTGCCAGCAGCTCCCTGGCCCGTGGATTTGCGGATACGCAGTATTTT
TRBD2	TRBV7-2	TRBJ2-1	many	CASRLAGGLNEQFF	TGTGCCAGCAGACTAGCGGGAGGGCTGAATGAGCAGTTCTTC
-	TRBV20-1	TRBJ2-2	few	CSASRGASVGGELFF	TGCAGTGCTTCCAGGGGGGCGTCGGTTGGCGGGGAGCTGTTTTTT
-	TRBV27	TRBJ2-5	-	CASAFAPWETQYF	TGTGCCAGCGCGTTCGCCCCCTGGGAGACCCAGTACTTC
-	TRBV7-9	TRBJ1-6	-	CASSLATGTNSPLHF	TGTGCCAGCAGCTTAGCTACGGGGACTAATTCACCCCTCCACTTT
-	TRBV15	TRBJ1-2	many	CATSRDNTGSPYGYTF	TGTGCCACCAGCAGAGATAATACAGGATCTCCCTATGGCTACACCTTC
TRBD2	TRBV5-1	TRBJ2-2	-	CASSETSGPNTGELFF	TGCGCCAGCAGCGAGACTAGCGGGCCTAACACCGGGGAGCTGTTTTTT
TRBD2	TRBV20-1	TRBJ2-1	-	CSAQGGLAVRQFF	TGCAGTGCTCAAGGGGGACTAGCCGTTAGGCAGTTCTTC
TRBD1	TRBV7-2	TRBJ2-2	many	CASSFSGTGVAGELFF	TGTGCCAGCAGCTTTTCCGGGACAGGGGTAGCCGGGGAGCTGTTTTTT
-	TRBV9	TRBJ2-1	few	CASSVAINREQFF	TGTGCCAGCAGCGTAGCTATAAACCGTGAGCAGTTCTTC
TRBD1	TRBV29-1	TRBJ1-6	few	CSARQGAYNSPLHF	TGCAGCGCCCGACAGGGGGCTTATAATTCACCCCTCCACTTT
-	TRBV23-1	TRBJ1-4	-	CASSLRPATNEKLFF	TGCGCCAGCAGTCTGCGCCCGGCAACTAATGAAAAACTGTTTTTT
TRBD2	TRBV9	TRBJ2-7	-	CASSVGSTGGTYEQYF	TGTGCCAGCAGCGTAGGTTCTACGGGAGGGACCTACGAGCAGTACTTC
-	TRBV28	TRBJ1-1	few	CATVLANTEAFF	TGTGCCACCGTTTTGGCGAACACTGAAGCTTTCTTT
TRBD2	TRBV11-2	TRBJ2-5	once	CASRERTSGSRTQYF	TGTGCCAGCAGAGAGCGGACTAGCGGGAGCCGGACCCAGTACTTC
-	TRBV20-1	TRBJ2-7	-	CSARPTHSYEQYF	TGCAGTGCTAGACCGACTCACTCCTACGAGCAGTACTTC
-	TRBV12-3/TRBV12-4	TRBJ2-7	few	CASSWTIYEQYF	TGTGCCAGCAGTTGGACGATCTACGAGCAGTACTTC
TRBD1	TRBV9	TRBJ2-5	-	CASSARDREGETQYF	TGTGCCAGCAGCGCCCGGGACAGGGAGGGGGAGACCCAGTACTTC
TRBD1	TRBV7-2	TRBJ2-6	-	CASSISRTGISRANVLTF	TGTGCCAGCAGCATCTCCAGGACAGGAATCTCTAGGGCCAACGTCCTGACTTTC
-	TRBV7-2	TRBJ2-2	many	CASSPSWGGELFF	TGTGCCAGCAGCCCCTCCTGGGGTGGGGAGCTGTTTTTT
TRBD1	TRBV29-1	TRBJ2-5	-	CSVEGPGKTGGGGGYQETQYF	TGCAGCGTTGAAGGCCCAGGAAAAACAGGGGGCGGGGGTGGGTACCAAGAGACCCAGTACTTC
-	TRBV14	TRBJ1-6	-	CASSQVAGVYNSPLHF	TGTGCCAGCAGCCAAGTGGCGGGGGTCTATAATTCACCCCTCCACTTT
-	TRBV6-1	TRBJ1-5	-	CASRSDRLNQPQHF	TGTGCCAGCAGATCAGACAGGCTGAATCAGCCCCAGCATTTT
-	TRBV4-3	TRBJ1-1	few	CASEVGLNTEAFF	TGCGCCAGTGAGGTAGGTTTGAACACTGAAGCTTTCTTT
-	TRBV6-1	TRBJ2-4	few	CASSEPILIAKNIQYF	TGTGCCAGCAGTGAACCTATCCTAATTGCCAAAAACATTCAGTACTTC
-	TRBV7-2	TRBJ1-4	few	CASSFLGGESREKLFF	TGTGCCAGCAGCTTCCTCGGGGGGGAGAGTCGCGAAAAACTGTTTTTT
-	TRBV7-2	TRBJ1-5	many	CASGRGANSNQPQHF	TGTGCCAGCGGGCGGGGGGCCAATAGCAATCAGCCCCAGCATTTT
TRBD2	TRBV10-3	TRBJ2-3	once	CAISLRAGAVADTQYF	TGTGCCATCAGCTTAAGAGCGGGAGCTGTCGCAGATACGCAGTATTTT
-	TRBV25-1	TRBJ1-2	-	CAAYTGIGYTF	TGTGCCGCTTACACGGGGATTGGCTACACCTTC
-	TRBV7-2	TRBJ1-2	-	CASSSTAFNGYTF	TGTGCCAGCAGCTCGACAGCCTTCAATGGCTACACCTTC
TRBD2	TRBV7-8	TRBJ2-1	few	CASGLAGDSYNEQFF	TGTGCCAGCGGGCTAGCGGGAGATTCCTACAATGAGCAGTTCTTC
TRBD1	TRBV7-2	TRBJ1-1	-	CASLEGGAAEAFF	TGTGCCAGCCTGGAAGGGGGCGCGGCTGAAGCTTTCTTT
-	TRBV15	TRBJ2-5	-	CATSSLETYFAETQYF	TGTGCCACCAGCTCTCTAGAAACCTATTTTGCCGAGACCCAGTACTTC
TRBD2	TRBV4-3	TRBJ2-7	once	CASSQVSGSSYEQYF	TGCGCCAGCAGCCAAGTCAGCGGGAGCTCCTACGAGCAGTACTTC
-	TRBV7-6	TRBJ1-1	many	CASSLAATEGLNTEAFF	TGTGCCAGCAGCTTAGCGGCGACGGAAGGCTTGAACACTGAAGCTTTCTTT